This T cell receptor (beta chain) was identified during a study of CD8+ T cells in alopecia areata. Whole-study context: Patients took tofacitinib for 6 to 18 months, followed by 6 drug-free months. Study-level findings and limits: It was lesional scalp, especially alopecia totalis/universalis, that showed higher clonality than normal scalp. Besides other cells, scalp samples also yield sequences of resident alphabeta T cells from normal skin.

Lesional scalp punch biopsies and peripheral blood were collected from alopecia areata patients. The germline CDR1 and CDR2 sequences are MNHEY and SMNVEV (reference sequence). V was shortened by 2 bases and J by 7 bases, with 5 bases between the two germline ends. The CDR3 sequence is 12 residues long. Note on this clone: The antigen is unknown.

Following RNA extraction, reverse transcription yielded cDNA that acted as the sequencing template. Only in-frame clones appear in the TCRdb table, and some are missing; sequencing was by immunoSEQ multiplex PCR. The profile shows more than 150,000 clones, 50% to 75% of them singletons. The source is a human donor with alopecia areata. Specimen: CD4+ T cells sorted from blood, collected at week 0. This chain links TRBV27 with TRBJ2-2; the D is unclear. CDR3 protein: CASSLVGGELFF. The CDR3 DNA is TGTGCCAGCAGTTTAGTCGGCGGGGAGCTGTTTTTT.